The TCR beta chain described here comes from a study of blood T cell repertoires in COVID-19. The authors' processing: Cell counts per sample came from amplifying reference gene primers. Sequencing used immunoSEQ multiplex PCR; TCRdb keeps in-frame clones, though not all of them. V, J and clone size are taken as reported in that table, and D and trimming were inferred from the DNA itself. The table has around 250,000 clones, 86% seen once. This CDR3 is built from 11 residues. Germline V gene data show CDR1 as MNHEY and CDR2 as SVGEGT. V shed 0 bases and J shed 12 bases, with 9 bases lying between them.

The gene calls are TRBV6-2 or TRBV6-3 and TRBJ2-7, with D uncertain. The sample consisted of peripheral blood. The TCR was taken from a man in his forties with active or convalescent COVID-19. CDR3 loop: CASSYSGLGYF. The CDR3 nucleotides are TGTGCCAGCAGTTACTCGGGCCTGGGGTACTTC.